Listed here are 17 T cell receptor beta chains from one sample, sequenced in a study of blood T cell repertoires in COVID-19. Clones were sequenced by immunoSEQ multiplex PCR, and TCRdb holds only the in-frame ones, with some missing. The data show a few hundred thousand clones, 85% to 90% seen once. The sequenced sample was peripheral blood. The receptors derive from a human donor in a cohort sampled during active COVID-19.

CDR3 in amino acids: CASRGQGRSEQYF. DNA for the CDR3: TGCGCCAGCAGGGGACAGGGTAGATCCGAGCAGTACTTC. The chain links TRBV23-1 to TRBJ2-7; 9 bases are a match to TRBD1. TRBV23-1 has ORF status, its function being uncertain. This CDR3 has 13 amino acids. V shed 6 bases, J shed 6 bases, and the junction held 6 bases outside the gene matches.

This clone was seen ten or more times. The gene calls are TRBV7-9 and TRBJ2-3; 8 bases line up with TRBD2. With V trimmed by 5 bases and J by 3 bases, 19 bases remained unmatched. Per the germline V gene, CDR1 is SEHNR and CDR2 is FQNEAQ (reference sequence). This CDR3 is built from 19 residues. This CDR3 reads CASSPGPPSGGPFTDTQYF. CDR3 sequence (DNA): TGTGCCAGCAGCCCAGGACCCCCCAGCGGGGGCCCCTTTACAGATACGCAGTATTTT.

The table lists this clone with a count of one. J is TRBJ1-1 and V is TRBV30; 7 bases match TRBD1. J lost 4 bases, V lost 4 bases, and 6 bases had no gene match. From germline, CDR1 is GTSNPN and CDR2 SVGIG (reference sequence). The CDR3 runs to 13 residues. The chain's CDR3 is CAWINRGVTEAFF. CDR3 coding DNA: TGTGCCTGGATTAACAGGGGAGTCACTGAAGCTTTCTTT.

The chain has TRBV5-4 and TRBJ2-3, with TRBD2 identical over 11 bases. This CDR3 is built from 19 residues. V shed 2 bases and J 2 bases; nucleotides not matched to a gene: 13. In germline, CDR1 is SGHNT, CDR2 YYREEE (reference sequence). In DNA, the CDR3 is TGTGCCAGCAGCTTACCGGGGACTAGCGGAAGCACTATCACAGATACGCAGTATTTT. It encodes CASSLPGTSGSTITDTQYF.

The rearrangement uses TRBV7-8 and TRBJ2-1; 9 bases are a match to TRBD1. The CDR3 loop spans 17 amino acids. After removal of 2 bases from V and 2 bases from J, the junction contained 7 bases not matched to a gene. The germline CDR1 and CDR2 sequences are SGHVS and FQNEAQ. The DNA of the CDR3 is TGTGCCAGCAGCTTACAGCAACAGGGGGCCACCTACAATGAGCAGTTCTTC. It yields the protein CASSLQQQGATYNEQFF.

This chain links TRBV5-4 with TRBJ1-1, with a tentative D call TRBD1 (6 bases). Trimming took off 2 bases at V and 0 bases at J, with 8 bases between the two ends. This CDR3 has 14 residues. CDR1 SGHNT and CDR2 YYREEE come from the germline V gene (reference sequence). The CDR3 DNA follows: TGTGCCAGCAGCTTCAGGGGCTTGAACACTGAAGCTTTCTTT. Protein: CASSFRGLNTEAFF.

This sequence joins TRBV30 and TRBJ1-2; possibly TRBD1 for D (5 bases). Germline loops: CDR1 GTSNPN, CDR2 SVGIG (reference sequence). The CDR3 sequence is 17 residues long. Between the trimmed V and J ends, which lost 0 bases and 8 bases, there was a span of 25 bases. The CDR3 here is CAWSVYRGGQTLGGYTF. The DNA of the CDR3 is TGTGCCTGGAGTGTATATCGCGGTGGACAAACCTTGGGAGGCTACACCTTC.

The rearrangement links TRBV9 to TRBJ1-2; TRBD1 aligns across 7 bases. Looked up from germline, CDR1 is SGDLS and CDR2 is YYNGEE. V was pared by 4 bases and J by 4 bases, with 10 bases of the junction left unmatched. This CDR3 has 15 residues. The CDR3 protein is CASSSQGQTLYGYTF. CDR3 coding DNA: TGTGCCAGCAGCTCACAGGGGCAGACCCTCTATGGCTACACCTTC.

The chain uses TRBV21-1 and TRBJ2-5; the table's TRBD2 call for D was not verified on the DNA. TRBV21-1 is annotated as a pseudogene. CDR3 size: 17 residues. CDR3 DNA sequence: TGTGCCAGCTGCAAAAATGGGACTAGCGGGACTGGTGAGACCCAGTACTTC. Translation gives CASCKNGTSGTGETQYF.

The rearrangement links TRBV27 to TRBJ1-2, with D perhaps matching TRBD1 (6 bases). Deletions cut 5 bases from V and 2 bases from J, with 21 bases between. From germline, CDR1 is MNHEY and CDR2 SMNVEV (reference sequence). The CDR3 consists of 17 residues. The CDR3 nucleotides read TGTGCCAGCAGTCCATCCAGGGGCCGATTGGTAAACTATGGCTACACCTTC. As protein: CASSPSRGRLVNYGYTF.

The chain recombines TRBV18 with TRBJ2-7, with TRBD2 matching over 11 bases. J was trimmed by 0 bases and V by 3 bases; bases with no gene match: 1. Germline V gene data show CDR1 as KGHSH and CDR2 as LQKENI. This CDR3 has 15 amino acids. In DNA form, the CDR3 reads TGTGCCAGCTCACCTACTAGCGGGGGCTCCTACGAGCAGTACTTC. Translated, it gives CASSPTSGGSYEQYF.

The chain is built from TRBV2 and TRBJ1-4; D not certain. Germline V CDR1 and CDR2: SNHLY, FYNNEI. The CDR3 covers 15 residues. Trimming took 0 bases from V and 8 from J, leaving 13 bases between them. Here the CDR3 DNA reads TGTGCCAGCAGTGAAGCGATTCACAACCCCGAAAAACTGTTTTTT. This encodes CASSEAIHNPEKLFF.

The DNA of the CDR3 is TGCAGCGTCCCCAATAGAGGAGTCGGTACTGAGCAGTTCTTC. It codes for CSVPNRGVGTEQFF. The chain carries TRBV29-1 and TRBJ2-1; D is ambiguous. The CDR3 has 14 residues. CDR1 and CDR2 from the germline V gene are SQVTM and ANQGSEA. V was trimmed by 6 bases and J by 9 bases, leaving 21 bases between them.

The V and J genes are TRBV5-1 and TRBJ2-3, with D perhaps matching TRBD2 (6 bases). Looked up from germline, CDR1 is SGHRS and CDR2 is YFSETQ. The germline V and J ends were trimmed by 4 bases and 0 bases, with 15 bases remaining between them. CDR3 length: 16 amino acids. The CDR3 reads CASSPGAGTSTDTQYF. The CDR3 coding sequence is TGCGCCAGCAGCCCCGGGGCCGGGACTAGCACAGATACGCAGTATTTT. Based on the CDR3 plus reference TRBV5-1 and TRBJ2-3, the full variable domain is KAGVTQTPRYLIKTRGQQVTLSCSPISGHRSVSWYQQTPGQGLQFLFEYFSETQRNKGNFPGRFSGRQFSNSRSEMNVSTLELGDSALYLCASSPGAGTSTDTQYFGPGTRLTVL.

The chain employs TRBV11-1 and TRBJ2-7; TRBD2 matches at 7 bases. CDR1 SGHAT and CDR2 FQDESV come from the germline V gene (reference sequence). Trimming cost V 1 base and J 3 bases; bases outside gene matches: 9. The CDR3 is made up of 16 amino acids. The CDR3 spells CASSLGRSGNIYEQYF. DNA for the CDR3: TGTGCCAGCAGCTTAGGCCGGAGCGGGAACATCTACGAGCAGTACTTC.

The chain carries TRBV7-9 and TRBJ2-3; maybe TRBD1 (6 bases). Germline values: CDR1 SEHNR, CDR2 FQNEAQ (reference sequence). Trimming took 0 bases from V and 6 from J, leaving 7 bases between them. CDR3 length: 13 residues. Written as DNA, the CDR3 is TGTGCCAGCAGCTTAGCCACAGGGGATACGCAGTATTTT. Translating gives CASSLATGDTQYF.

The V call is TRBV28, the J call TRBJ2-5; D is possibly TRBD2 (6 bases). Deletions cut 5 bases from V and 1 base from J, with 11 bases between. The CDR3 has 14 amino acids. Germline loops: CDR1 MDHEN, CDR2 SYDVKM. Here the CDR3 DNA reads TGTGCCAGCAGTGGTCGGAGGGGCCAAGAGACCCAGTACTTC. Residues: CASSGRRGQETQYF.